What follows are 15 T cell receptor beta chains derived from one specimen sequenced in a study of cytotoxic CD8 clonotypes in ibrutinib-treated CLL. The method was immunoSEQ multiplex PCR; TCRdb's version includes in-frame clones alone and lacks a portion of them. The sample has nearly 50,000 clones, roughly three fifths seen once; the top ten hold around a quarter. Material: PBMCs, obtained after 24 months of ibrutinib treatment. The receptors were gathered from a human donor with chronic lymphocytic leukemia.

The DNA of the CDR3 is TGTGCCAGCAGCTTAGGTCCTAACTATGGCTACACCTTC. This translates into CASSLGPNYGYTF. V is TRBV13 and J is TRBJ1-2; D gene uncertain. The V gene's germline CDR1 is PRHDT and CDR2 FYEKMQ (reference sequence). The CDR3 spans 13 residues. The germline V and J ends were trimmed by 0 bases and 0 bases, with 2 bases remaining between them.

The V call is TRBV11-2, the J call TRBJ2-5, with D possibly being TRBD1 or TRBD2 (5 bases each). Deletions cut 5 bases from V and 2 bases from J, with 12 bases between. Per the germline V gene, CDR1 is SGHAT and CDR2 is FQNNGV. This CDR3 is 14 amino acids long. CDR3: CASSPGTRQETQYF. In DNA form, the CDR3 reads TGTGCCAGCAGCCCGGGGACGAGACAAGAGACCCAGTACTTC. Full variable domain (outside the CDR3, taken from reference TRBV11-2 and TRBJ2-5): EAGVAQSPRYKIIEKRQSVAFWCNPISGHATLYWYQQILGQGPKLLIQFQNNGVVDDSQLPKDRFSAERLKGVDSTLKIQPAKLEDSAVYLCASSPGTRQETQYFGPGTRLLVL.

This rearrangement joins TRBV25-1 to TRBJ1-4; a weak D match, TRBD1 (6 bases). Germline CDR1 is MGHDK and CDR2 is SYGVNS. The V and J ends lost 1 base and 7 bases respectively, with 13 bases between them. CDR3 length: 15 residues. The DNA of the CDR3 is TGTGCCAGCAGTGAATCCGGGACACTCGGTGAAAAACTGTTTTTT. This codes for CASSESGTLGEKLFF.

The J gene is TRBJ1-5, the V gene TRBV10-3; 8 nucleotides align to TRBD1. Unmatched junction bases numbered 3, after V lost 0 bases and J lost 2 bases. The CDR3 has 16 residues. CDR1 ENHRY and CDR2 SYGVKD come from the germline V gene. The CDR3 DNA reads TGTGCCATCAGTGAGTCCGTGACAGGGGGCAATCAGCCCCAGCATTTT. This encodes CAISESVTGGNQPQHF.

The table lists this clone with a count of one. This chain joins TRBV5-4 and TRBJ2-1; 7 bases are shared with TRBD2. CDR1 and CDR2 (germline): SGHNT, YYREEE (reference sequence). The CDR3 consists of 12 residues. J was trimmed by 9 bases and V by 4 bases; bases with no gene match: 4. The DNA of the CDR3 is TGTGCCAGCAGCCAGACTAGCTTTGAGCAGTTCTTC. Its protein product is CASSQTSFEQFF.

In its sample, this clone was seen a few times. This chain links TRBV4-1 with TRBJ1-1; tentatively, D is TRBD1 (5 bases). This CDR3 is built from 15 residues. CDR1 is MGHRA, CDR2 YSYEKL, per germline. The ends were cut back, 1 base at V and 3 bases at J, with 12 bases in the middle. The CDR3 loop reads CASSQVQGRYTEAFF. The DNA of the CDR3 is TGCGCCAGCAGCCAAGTGCAGGGTAGGTACACTGAAGCTTTCTTT.

The chain employs TRBV5-1 and TRBJ1-2; D unresolved. V lost 2 bases to trimming and J lost 3 bases, with 8 bases between them. Germline values: CDR1 SGHRS, CDR2 YFSETQ. CDR3 length: 13 amino acids. Here the CDR3 reads CASSFSGDYGYTF. CDR3 DNA: TGCGCCAGCAGCTTTTCAGGCGACTATGGCTACACCTTC.

Remarks on this clone: Mismatch with germline at one junction end may stem from a read error. Other DNA sequences in the same sample also yield this CDR3. The chain has TRBV5-1 and TRBJ1-1, with D maybe TRBD1 (6 bases). Germline V gene data show CDR1 as SGHRS and CDR2 as YFSETQ. The CDR3 consists of 15 residues. The CDR3 is CASSPGGARNTEAFF. CDR3 in DNA: TGCGCCAGCAGCCCGGGGGGGGCGAGGAACACTGAAGCCTTCTTT.

The chain couples TRBV7-9 to TRBJ2-3, with TRBD1 identical over 8 bases. CDR3 length: 14 residues. V shed 5 bases, J shed 6 bases, and the junction held 7 bases outside the gene matches. Germline V CDR1 and CDR2: SEHNR, FQNEAQ (reference sequence). CDR3 loop: CASSPGQGLDTQYF. The CDR3 DNA reads as TGTGCCAGCAGCCCAGGACAGGGCCTGGATACGCAGTATTTT.

This clone was detected a few times. This chain connects TRBV19 to TRBJ2-7, with 7 bases aligning to TRBD1. The CDR3 spans 15 residues. V gave up 2 bases and J gave up 2 bases; unmatched junction bases: 6. CDR1 is LNHDA, CDR2 SQIVND, per germline (reference sequence). The DNA of the CDR3 is TGTGCCAGTAGTATACCCGGGACAGTCACCTACGAGCAGTACTTC. Translated, it gives CASSIPGTVTYEQYF. The variable domain in full, completed from reference TRBV19 and TRBJ2-7, reads DGGITQSPKYLFRKEGQNVTLSCEQNLNHDAMYWYRQDPGQGLRLIYYSQIVNDFQKGDIAEGYSVSREKKESFPLTVTSAQKNPTAFYLCASSIPGTVTYEQYFGPGTRLTVT.

A few counts support this clone. The chain combines TRBV2 with TRBJ1-6; D is ambiguous. V was cut by 2 bases and J by 9 bases, with 14 bases left in between. The CDR3 totals 15 residues. The V gene's germline CDR1 is SNHLY and CDR2 FYNNEI. The CDR3 loop reads CASSEKWQDGSPLHF. The CDR3 DNA follows: TGTGCCAGCAGTGAAAAGTGGCAGGATGGTTCACCCCTCCACTTT. The complete variable domain, with remaining parts taken from reference TRBV2 and TRBJ1-6, reads EPEVTQTPSHQVTQMGQEVILRCVPISNHLYFYWYRQILGQKVEFLVSFYNNEISEKSEIFDDQFSVERPDGSNFTLKIRSTKLEDSAMYFCASSEKWQDGSPLHFGNGTRLTVT.

Ten or more counts support this clone. The V call is TRBV6-5, the J call TRBJ2-7; 7 bases map to TRBD1. Germline V lookup: CDR1 MNHEY, CDR2 SVGAGI. The CDR3 sequence is 13 residues long. V lost 6 bases and J lost 3; bases outside the gene matches: 5. CDR3 DNA: TGTGCCAGCAGGGCAGGGGGTATCTACGAGCAGTACTTC. It is translated as CASRAGGIYEQYF.

In this sample, this clone turned up a few times. The V gene is TRBV29-1, the J gene TRBJ2-1, with 9 bases that match TRBD2. CDR3 length: 16 residues. J gave up 4 bases and V 3 bases, and 10 bases lay outside the gene matches. Germline loops: CDR1 SQVTM, CDR2 ANQGSEA. CDR3: CSVEEGGGAKYNEQFF. The DNA for the CDR3 is TGCAGCGTTGAGGAGGGCGGGGGGGCCAAGTACAATGAGCAGTTCTTC.

This clone was seen more than once but under ten times. CDR3 nucleotide sequence: TGTGCCAGCGCCCAAGTTGGAGTTCCCTACGAGCAGTACTTC. Its translation: CASAQVGVPYEQYF. The V and J genes are TRBV2 and TRBJ2-7, with D hard to call. With 8 bases removed from V and 2 bases from J, the gap between germline ends came to 16 bases. Germline CDR1 SNHLY, CDR2 FYNNEI. CDR3 length: 14 amino acids.

This clone was found a few times. CDR3 residues: CASRTGQGMDEQYF. The CDR3 region has the DNA TGCGCCAGCAGGACGGGACAGGGGATGGACGAGCAGTACTTC. The J gene is TRBJ2-7, the V gene TRBV5-1; 10 positions agree with TRBD1. Germline CDR1 reads SGHRS; CDR2 reads YFSETQ. With 5 bases clipped from V and 5 bases from J, the junction kept 7 bases outside the gene matches. The CDR3 is 14 residues long.